These 27 T cell receptor beta chains came from one sample sequenced in a study of identical twins. TCRdb redid the calling of the 5' RACE reads with MiXCR, one entry per CDR3 protein. The table shows about 200,000 distinct CDR3 sequences, with approximately 9% occurring only once. Sequencing was done on a sample of memory (CD45RO+) T cells sorted from blood. Receptors originate from a woman younger than 35 in good health.

This clonotype was observed many times. The V call is TRBV12-3 or TRBV12-4, the J call TRBJ1-1, with no clear D. The CDR3 has 13 residues. V was clipped by 6 bases and J by 1 base, with 9 bases between them. The CDR3 nucleotides read TGTGCCAGCAGCTTACGAGGGAACACTGAAGCTTTCTTT. Its translation: CASSLRGNTEAFF.

The V gene is TRBV12-3 or TRBV12-4, the J gene TRBJ2-7; D unresolved. V was shortened by 5 bases and J by 4 bases, with 15 bases between the two germline ends. The CDR3 extends over 14 amino acids. This CDR3 reads CASSPLTPEYEQYF. The CDR3 coding sequence is TGTGCCAGCAGTCCGCTAACTCCCGAATACGAGCAGTACTTC.

This sequence joins TRBV6-5 and TRBJ2-2, with 9 bases lining up with TRBD2. Germline assignment: CDR1 MNHEY and CDR2 SVGAGI. V gave up 4 bases and J gave up 10 bases; unmatched junction bases: 7. The CDR3 is made up of 14 amino acids. The CDR3 here is CASSSLAGWSELFF. The CDR3 region has the DNA TGTGCCAGCAGTTCCCTAGCGGGGTGGTCGGAGCTGTTTTTT.

At least ten counts were recorded for this clonotype. The V call is TRBV7-9, the J call TRBJ2-7; TRBD2 might be the D (6 bases). The V end was cut by 5 bases, the J end by 9 bases, with 17 bases between. Germline-derived CDR1 and CDR2 are SEHNR and FQNEAQ (reference sequence). The CDR3 length is 13 residues. Here the CDR3 reads CASSPGTHKGQYF. The CDR3 DNA reads TGTGCCAGCAGCCCAGGGACTCACAAAGGGCAGTACTTC.

V usage is TRBV7-9 and J usage is TRBJ2-3, with a possible D match to TRBD2 (6 bases). Germline V lookup: CDR1 SEHNR, CDR2 FQNEAQ (reference sequence). The CDR3 totals 16 residues. Deletions cut 5 bases from V and 4 bases from J, with 19 bases between. The CDR3 region is CASSLAHGSNSDTQYF. The DNA for the CDR3 is TGTGCCAGCAGCCTTGCACACGGGAGTAACTCAGATACGCAGTATTTT.

The chain joins TRBV6-1 to TRBJ2-5; D may be TRBD2 (6 bases). V was pared by 5 bases and J by 5 bases, with 15 bases between. CDR1 and CDR2 (germline): MNHNS, SASEGT. The CDR3 runs 14 residues. The CDR3 nucleotides are TGTGCCAGCAGTCCCTCTTGGGGGGAGGAGACCCAGTACTTC. Protein product: CASSPSWGEETQYF.

This clonotype was picked up many times. This chain links TRBV20-1 with TRBJ2-7, with 7 bases aligning to TRBD1. V was clipped by 0 bases and J by 8 bases; unmatched bases: 7. The CDR3 is 13 amino acids. The V gene's germline CDR1 is DFQATT and CDR2 SNEGSKA (reference sequence). CDR3 nucleotides: TGCAGTGCTAGAGAGGCGACAGGGAGACAGCAGTACTTC. Amino acid sequence: CSAREATGRQQYF.

The chain links TRBV5-8 to TRBJ2-3, with no clear D. The CDR3 spans 14 residues. The germline V gene has CDR1 SGHTS and CDR2 YDEGEE. V gave up 3 bases and J gave up 2 bases, with 10 bases separating them. The CDR3 DNA is TGTGCCAGCAGCTCCCCACGCTCCACAGATACGCAGTATTTT. Its protein product is CASSSPRSTDTQYF.

V and J are TRBV19 and TRBJ2-1; D is perhaps TRBD2 (6 bases). CDR3 length equals 15 residues. Trimming took 4 bases from V and 9 from J, leaving 19 bases between them. CDR1 is LNHDA, CDR2 SQIVND, per germline (reference sequence). The CDR3 sequence is CASSTRVSGVSEQFF. The CDR3 nucleotides are TGTGCCAGTAGTACCCGGGTTAGCGGTGTCAGTGAGCAGTTCTTC.

V usage is TRBV5-6 and J usage is TRBJ2-1; 10 bases are shared with TRBD2. Germline lookup yields CDR1 SGHDT and CDR2 YYEEEE. V trimming: 1 base; J trimming: 7 bases; junction bases outside the gene matches: 5. The CDR3 is 15 amino acids. The chain's CDR3 is CASSLRLAGVNEQFF. In DNA form, the CDR3 reads TGTGCCAGCAGCTTGCGGCTAGCGGGAGTTAATGAGCAGTTCTTC.

The chain recombines TRBV5-1 with TRBJ2-1, with no clear D. The V end was cut by 3 bases, the J end by 9 bases, with 10 bases between. The CDR3 loop spans 12 amino acids. The germline CDR1 and CDR2 sequences are SGHRS and YFSETQ. CDR3 nucleotide sequence: TGCGCCAGCAGCTACGGGTGGAGTGAGCAGTTCTTC. It specifies CASSYGWSEQFF.

The chain joins TRBV7-8 to TRBJ2-7, with D perhaps matching TRBD1 (6 bases). Germline CDR1 reads SGHVS; CDR2 reads FQNEAQ. CDR3 length equals 13 residues. The V gene lost 8 bases and the J gene lost 1 base, with 12 bases spanning the gap. In DNA, the CDR3 is TGTGCCAGCCATCCAACAGGGTCCTACGAGCAGTACTTC. This gives the protein CASHPTGSYEQYF.

This clonotype was counted only a few times. The chain uses TRBV9 and TRBJ2-1; D ambiguous. With 3 bases removed from V and 7 bases from J, the gap between germline ends came to 8 bases. Germline V CDR1 and CDR2: SGDLS, YYNGEE. This CDR3 has 12 residues. The chain's CDR3 is CASSANLNEQFF. The CDR3 DNA reads TGTGCCAGCAGCGCCAACCTTAATGAGCAGTTCTTC.

The V call is TRBV5-1, the J call TRBJ2-3; 10 nucleotides align to TRBD2. Germline CDR1 is SGHRS and CDR2 is YFSETQ. This CDR3 comprises 18 residues. V was clipped by 0 bases and J by 1 base; unmatched bases: 8. CDR3 loop: CASSLGSGGARGTDTQYF. The CDR3 DNA reads TGCGCCAGCAGCTTGGGAAGCGGGGGGGCCCGTGGCACAGATACGCAGTATTTT.

This clonotype was observed at least ten times. V gene TRBV12-3 or TRBV12-4 combines with J gene TRBJ2-7; D not resolved. Trimming stripped 2 bases from V and 2 bases from J, with 4 bases between. CDR3 size: 12 residues. CDR3 nucleotide sequence: TGTGCCAGCAGTTTAACTACCTACGAGCAGTACTTC. It translates to CASSLTTYEQYF.

This chain links TRBV4-3 with TRBJ2-6; 11 bases line up with TRBD2. This CDR3 contains 19 residues. Germline loops: CDR1 LGHNA, CDR2 YSLEER. The V gene end was trimmed by 0 bases and the J gene end by 3 bases; junction bases not matched to a gene: 7. The CDR3 bases are TGCGCCAGCAGCCAAGATCTACTAGCGGGAGCCCGTGGGGCCAACGTCCTGACTTTC. Encoded protein: CASSQDLLAGARGANVLTF.

This chain uses TRBV12-3 or TRBV12-4 with TRBJ1-1; D call uncertain. Between the trimmed V and J ends, which lost 3 bases and 9 bases, there was a span of 11 bases. The CDR3 has 12 amino acids. The CDR3 DNA sequence: TGTGCCAGCAGTTTCAATCGAGATAAAGCTTTCTTT. Its translation: CASSFNRDKAFF.

This clonotype was detected a few times. The chain uses TRBV11-2 and TRBJ2-7; tentatively, D is TRBD1 (5 bases). Trimming stripped 2 bases from V and 2 bases from J, with 10 bases between. Germline V gene lookup returns CDR1 SGHAT and CDR2 FQNNGV. The CDR3 covers 14 residues. The CDR3 reads CASSLLQGPYEQYF. In DNA, the CDR3 is TGTGCCAGCAGCTTATTGCAGGGCCCCTACGAGCAGTACTTC.

This sequence joins TRBV7-8 and TRBJ2-7; maybe TRBD1 (6 bases). The CDR3 contains 13 residues. Deletions cut 4 bases from V and 3 bases from J, with 10 bases between. Per germline, CDR1 SGHVS and CDR2 FQNEAQ. The CDR3 DNA reads TGTGCCAGCAGCTACTCACAGGGCTACGAGCAGTACTTC. Protein product: CASSYSQGYEQYF.

This clonotype was detected ten times or more. The chain carries TRBV19 and TRBJ1-5; TRBD1 agrees at 8 bases. V gave up 6 bases and J gave up 5 bases; unmatched junction bases: 3. Germline assignment: CDR1 LNHDA and CDR2 SQIVND (reference sequence). CDR3 length: 13 residues. CDR3 nucleotides: TGTGCCAGTAGCGGACAGGGATATCAGCCCCAGCATTTT. Translated, it gives CASSGQGYQPQHF.

The sample holds a few counts of this clonotype. CDR3 region: CSALGQGGYGYTF. The DNA of the CDR3 is TGCAGTGCCTTAGGACAGGGCGGCTATGGCTACACCTTC. The chain combines TRBV20-1 with TRBJ1-2; 8 nucleotides match TRBD1. From germline, CDR1 is DFQATT and CDR2 SNEGSKA (reference sequence). V was clipped by 6 bases and J by 4 bases; unmatched bases: 7. CDR3 size: 13 residues.

This clonotype turned up a few times. The chain combines TRBV10-3 with TRBJ1-1, with TRBD1 matching 8 bases. Germline V gene sequence: CDR1 ENHRY, CDR2 SYGVKD. The CDR3 has 17 residues. The V and J ends lost 4 bases and 5 bases, in that order; junction bases with no gene match: 15. In DNA, the CDR3 is TGTGCCATCAGTGGACCGCGCAGCGATACAGGGGGTACTGAAGCTTTCTTT. This encodes CAISGPRSDTGGTEAFF.

This clonotype turned up a few times. The V call is TRBV7-6, the J call TRBJ2-1, with 7 bases aligning to TRBD2. V was clipped by 5 bases and J by 8 bases; unmatched bases: 12. The germline V gene has CDR1 SGHVS and CDR2 FNYEAQ. The CDR3 is 15 amino acids. The CDR3 here is CASSLRDFGGDEQFF. The CDR3 nucleotides are TGTGCCAGCAGCCTCCGGGACTTTGGGGGGGATGAGCAGTTCTTC.

This clonotype has just a few counts. The gene calls are TRBV6-1 and TRBJ2-2; D is tentatively TRBD1 or TRBD2 (6 bases each). Germline CDR1 and CDR2: MNHNS and SASEGT. CDR3 length equals 15 residues. The V gene lost 10 bases and the J gene lost 4 bases, with 19 bases spanning the gap. CDR3 sequence (DNA): TGTGCCACCCGATGGCGTGGGGGGCTCACCGGGGAGCTGTTTTTT. This gives the protein CATRWRGGLTGELFF.

This clonotype was counted a few times. This rearrangement joins TRBV19 to TRBJ2-1; D is ambiguous. The CDR3 spans 15 residues. CDR1 LNHDA and CDR2 SQIVND come from the germline V gene (reference sequence). Trimming removed 3 bases at V and 0 bases at J, with 9 bases between. The DNA for the CDR3 is TGTGCCAGTAGTATTAGTGGACGCTCCTACAATGAGCAGTTCTTC. The encoded protein is CASSISGRSYNEQFF.

CDR3 sequence reads: CSAPGTGNTEAFF. CDR3 coding DNA: TGCAGTGCTCCCGGGACAGGGAACACTGAAGCTTTCTTT. The chain joins TRBV20-1 to TRBJ1-1, with 8 bases aligning to TRBD1. This CDR3 comprises 13 residues. Germline V lookup: CDR1 DFQATT, CDR2 SNEGSKA (reference sequence). The junction had 3 bases not matched to a gene; V was cut back by 5 bases and J by 1 base.

This clonotype was recorded a few times. The chain combines TRBV7-6 with TRBJ2-2, with D possibly TRBD2 on 5 matching bases. The CDR3 contains 15 residues. CDR1 is SGHVS and CDR2 is FNYEAQ in the germline V gene. V was trimmed by 5 bases and J by 3 bases, leaving 13 bases between them. This CDR3 is CASSGRGKDTGELFF. CDR3 DNA sequence: TGTGCCAGCAGCGGCCGGGGAAAGGACACCGGGGAGCTGTTTTTT.